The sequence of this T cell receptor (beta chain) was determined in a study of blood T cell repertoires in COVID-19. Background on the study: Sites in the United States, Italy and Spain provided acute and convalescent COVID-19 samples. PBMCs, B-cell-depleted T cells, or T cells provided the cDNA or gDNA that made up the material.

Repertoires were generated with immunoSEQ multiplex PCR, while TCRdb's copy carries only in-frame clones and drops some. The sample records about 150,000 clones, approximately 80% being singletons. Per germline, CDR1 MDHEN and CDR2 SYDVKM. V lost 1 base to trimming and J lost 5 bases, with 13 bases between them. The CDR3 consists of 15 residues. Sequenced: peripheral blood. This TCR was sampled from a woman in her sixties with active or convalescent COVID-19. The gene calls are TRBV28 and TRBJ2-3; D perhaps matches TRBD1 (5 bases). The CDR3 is CASSLLGQSLDTQYF. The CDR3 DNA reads TGTGCCAGCAGTTTATTGGGGCAGTCGTTAGATACGCAGTATTTT.